The sequence of this T cell receptor (beta chain) was determined in a study of blood T cell repertoires in COVID-19. Original processing methods: By means of reference gene primer amplification, nucleated cell counts were estimated. Only in-frame clones appear in the TCRdb table, and some are missing; sequencing was by immunoSEQ multiplex PCR. V, J and clone size derive from that table, while D and trimming were established from the DNA sequence. The sample holds about 120,000 clones, approximately 84% seen once. J lost 6 bases, V lost 9 bases, and 6 bases had no gene match. CDR3 size: 13 residues. The germline V gene has CDR1 SEHNR and CDR2 FQNEAQ (reference sequence).

Material for sequencing was peripheral blood. The receptor comes from a man aged 50 to 59 with acute or convalescent COVID-19. The chain couples TRBV7-9 to TRBJ1-4, with 8 bases that match TRBD1. This CDR3 is CASGQGTDEKLFF. The CDR3 nucleotides are TGTGCCAGTGGACAGGGAACAGATGAAAAACTGTTTTTT.